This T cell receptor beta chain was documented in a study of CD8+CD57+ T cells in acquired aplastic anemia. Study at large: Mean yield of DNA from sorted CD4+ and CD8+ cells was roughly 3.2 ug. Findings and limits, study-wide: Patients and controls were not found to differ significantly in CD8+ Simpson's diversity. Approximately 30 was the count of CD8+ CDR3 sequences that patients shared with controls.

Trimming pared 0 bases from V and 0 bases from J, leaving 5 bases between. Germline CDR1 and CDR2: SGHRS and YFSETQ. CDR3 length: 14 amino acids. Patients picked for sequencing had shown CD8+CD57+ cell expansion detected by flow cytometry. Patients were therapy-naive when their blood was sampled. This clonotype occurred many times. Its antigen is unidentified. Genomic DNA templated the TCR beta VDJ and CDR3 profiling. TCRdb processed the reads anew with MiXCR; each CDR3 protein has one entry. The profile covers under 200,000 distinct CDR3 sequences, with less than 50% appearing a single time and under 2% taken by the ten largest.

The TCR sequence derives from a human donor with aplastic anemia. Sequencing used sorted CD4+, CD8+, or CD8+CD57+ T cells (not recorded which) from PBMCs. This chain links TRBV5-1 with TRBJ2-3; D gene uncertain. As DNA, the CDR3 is TGCGCCAGCAGCTTGGTTGTCAGCACAGATACGCAGTATTTT. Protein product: CASSLVVSTDTQYF.